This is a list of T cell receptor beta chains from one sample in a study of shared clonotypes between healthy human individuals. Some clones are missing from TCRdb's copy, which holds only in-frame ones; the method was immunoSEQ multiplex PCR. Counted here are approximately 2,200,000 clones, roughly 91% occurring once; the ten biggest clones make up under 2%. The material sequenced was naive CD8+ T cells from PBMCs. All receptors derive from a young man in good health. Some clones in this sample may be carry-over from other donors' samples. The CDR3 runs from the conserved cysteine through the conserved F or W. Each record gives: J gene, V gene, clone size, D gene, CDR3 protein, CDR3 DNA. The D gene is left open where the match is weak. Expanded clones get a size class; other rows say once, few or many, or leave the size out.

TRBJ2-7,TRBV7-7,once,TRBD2,CASSPATSFHGEQYF,TGTGCCAGCAGCCCGGCGACTAGCTTCCACGGGGAGCAGTACTTC
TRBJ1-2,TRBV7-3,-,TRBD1,CASSLGQGANYGYTF,TGTGCCAGCAGCTTGGGACAGGGTGCTAACTATGGCTACACCTTC
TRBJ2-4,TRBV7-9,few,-,CASSLSSASSNIQYF,TGTGCCAGCAGCTTATCTTCCGCCTCGTCAAACATTCAGTACTTC
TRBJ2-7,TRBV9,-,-,CASSVGRAYEQYF,TGTGCCAGCAGCGTAGGGCGAGCATACGAGCAGTACTTC
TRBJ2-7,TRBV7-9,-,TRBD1,CASSRAGTGEYEQYF,TGTGCCAGCAGCCGAGCCGGGACAGGGGAATACGAGCAGTACTTC
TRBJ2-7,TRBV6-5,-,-,CASSYRDGSYEQYF,TGTGCCAGCAGTTACCGGGACGGTTCCTACGAGCAGTACTTC
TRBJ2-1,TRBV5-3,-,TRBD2,CARSLAISGSVNEQFF,TGTGCCAGAAGCTTGGCCATTAGCGGGAGTGTAAATGAGCAGTTCTTC
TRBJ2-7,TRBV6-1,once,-,CASSVGPHEKGYEQYF,TGTGCCAGCAGTGTCGGGCCTCACGAGAAAGGTTACGAGCAGTACTTC
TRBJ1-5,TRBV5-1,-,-,CASSPLGFVGNQPQHF,TGCGCCAGCAGCCCCCTTGGGTTCGTGGGCAATCAGCCCCAGCATTTT
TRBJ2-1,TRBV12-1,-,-,CASSFGQGGEQFF,TGTGCCAGCAGCTTTGGACAGGGCGGGGAGCAGTTCTTC
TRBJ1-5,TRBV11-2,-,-,CASSLQGQPQHF,TGTGCCAGCAGCTTACAGGGGCAGCCCCAGCATTTT
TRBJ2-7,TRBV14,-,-,CASSSQGAHEQYF,TGTGCCAGCAGCTCACAGGGAGCCCACGAGCAGTACTTC
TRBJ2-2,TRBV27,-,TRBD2,CASRRSWLAGYTGELFF,TGTGCCAGCAGGCGGTCATGGCTAGCGGGTTACACCGGGGAGCTGTTTTTT
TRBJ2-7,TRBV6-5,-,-,CASSYSEGGNEQYF,TGTGCCAGCAGTTACTCGGAGGGGGGAAACGAGCAGTACTTC
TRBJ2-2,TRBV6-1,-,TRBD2,CASTPGGGAGELFF,TGTGCCAGCACTCCCGGCGGGGGTGCCGGGGAGCTGTTTTTT
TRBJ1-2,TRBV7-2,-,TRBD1,CASSLLTGDYGGYTF,TGTGCCAGCAGCTTGTTGACAGGGGACTATGGGGGCTACACCTTC
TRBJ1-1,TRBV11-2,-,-,CASSLFGGGRLNTEAFF,TGTGCCAGCAGCCTTTTTGGAGGGGGGCGGCTGAACACTGAAGCTTTCTTT
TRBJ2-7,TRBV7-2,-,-,CASSSGRGHSYEQYF,TGTGCCAGCAGCTCGGGGAGGGGGCACTCCTACGAGCAGTACTTC
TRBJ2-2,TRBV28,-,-,CASSSILERDTGELFF,TGTGCCAGCAGTTCTATTTTAGAGCGGGACACCGGGGAGCTGTTTTTT
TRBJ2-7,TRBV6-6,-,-,CASQTGFRPYEQYF,TGTGCCAGCCAAACAGGGTTTCGGCCCTACGAGCAGTACTTC
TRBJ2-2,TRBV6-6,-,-,CASSYPEGEGTGELFF,TGTGCCAGCAGTTACCCGGAGGGAGAGGGCACCGGGGAGCTGTTTTTT
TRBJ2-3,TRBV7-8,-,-,CASSLGRGTDTQYF,TGTGCCAGCAGCTTGGGACGGGGGACAGATACGCAGTATTTT
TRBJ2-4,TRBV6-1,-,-,CASSEQYWGRVKNIQYF,TGTGCCAGCAGTGAACAATACTGGGGGCGCGTCAAAAACATTCAGTACTTC
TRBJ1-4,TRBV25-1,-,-,CASSENGSSGKLFF,TGTGCCAGCAGTGAGAATGGATCTAGCGGAAAACTGTTTTTT
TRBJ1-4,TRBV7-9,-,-,CASSAPAGAPGNEKLFF,TGTGCCAGCAGCGCCCCGGCAGGGGCCCCGGGTAATGAAAAACTGTTTTTT
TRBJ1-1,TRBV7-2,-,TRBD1,CASGGQEVVNTEAFF,TGTGCCAGCGGGGGACAGGAGGTAGTGAACACTGAAGCTTTCTTT
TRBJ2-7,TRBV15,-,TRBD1,CATSPRTGTPYEQYF,TGTGCCACCAGCCCCCGGACAGGAACCCCCTACGAGCAGTACTTC
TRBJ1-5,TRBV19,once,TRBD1,CASSPGRGEGSNQPQHF,TGTGCCAGTAGTCCAGGCAGGGGGGAAGGGAGCAATCAGCCCCAGCATTTT
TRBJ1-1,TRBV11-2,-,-,CASSSLPRELNTEAFF,TGTGCCAGCAGTTCCCTTCCACGGGAGTTGAACACTGAAGCTTTCTTT
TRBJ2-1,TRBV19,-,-,CASSIWGSLEREQFF,TGTGCCAGTAGTATATGGGGGTCCCTAGAACGTGAGCAGTTCTTC
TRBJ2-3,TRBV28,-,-,CASSLGLVTDTQYF,TGTGCCAGCAGTTTGGGGCTAGTCACAGATACGCAGTATTTT
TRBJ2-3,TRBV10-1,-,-,CASSGTFFGTDTQYF,TGCGCCAGCAGCGGGACATTTTTTGGCACAGATACGCAGTATTTT
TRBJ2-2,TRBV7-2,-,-,CASRLNGKRNTGELFF,TGTGCCAGCAGGTTAAACGGGAAAAGAAACACCGGGGAGCTGTTTTTT
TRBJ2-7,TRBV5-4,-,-,CASSLDPESSSYEQYF,TGTGCCAGCAGCTTGGACCCCGAAAGTAGCTCCTACGAGCAGTACTTC
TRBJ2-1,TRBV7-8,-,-,CASSSRSEQFF,TGTGCCAGCAGCTCCCGCAGTGAGCAGTTCTTC
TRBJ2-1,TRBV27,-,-,CASSLGGGGNEQFF,TGTGCCAGCAGTTTAGGGGGAGGGGGAAATGAGCAGTTCTTC
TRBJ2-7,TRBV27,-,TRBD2,CASSKQAGSSYEQYF,TGTGCCAGCAGTAAGCAAGCGGGAAGCTCCTACGAGCAGTACTTC
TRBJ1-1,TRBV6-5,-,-,CASQAGEDTEAFF,TGTGCCAGCCAAGCAGGGGAAGACACTGAAGCTTTCTTT
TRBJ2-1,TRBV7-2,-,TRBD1,CASSARQGLPLHNEQFF,TGTGCCAGCAGCGCCCGACAGGGCCTCCCACTTCACAATGAGCAGTTCTTC
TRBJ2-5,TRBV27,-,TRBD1,CASSFYRGEEETQYF,TGTGCCAGCAGTTTCTACAGGGGAGAGGAGGAGACCCAGTACTTC
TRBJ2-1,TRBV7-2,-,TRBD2,CASSLDRAGAYNEQFF,TGTGCCAGCAGCTTGGACCGGGCGGGGGCCTACAATGAGCAGTTCTTC
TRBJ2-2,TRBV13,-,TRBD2,CAITLAANTGELFF,TGTGCCATCACGCTAGCGGCGAACACCGGGGAGCTGTTTTTT
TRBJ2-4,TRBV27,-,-,CASSYRDHKNIQYF,TGTGCCAGCAGTTACCGGGACCACAAAAACATTCAGTACTTC
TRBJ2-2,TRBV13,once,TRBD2,CASSPTGTSGSTELFF,TGTGCCAGCAGTCCAACCGGGACTAGCGGGAGTACGGAGCTGTTTTTT
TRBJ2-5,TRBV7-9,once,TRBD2,CASSPQGTSVETQYF,TGTGCCAGCAGCCCCCAAGGGACTAGCGTAGAGACCCAGTACTTC
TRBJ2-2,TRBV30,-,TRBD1,CAWSTGTGGTGELFF,TGTGCCTGGAGTACCGGGACAGGGGGCACCGGGGAGCTGTTTTTT
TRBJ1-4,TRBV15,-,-,CATSRVPNEKLFF,TGTGCCACCAGCAGAGTGCCTAATGAAAAACTGTTTTTT
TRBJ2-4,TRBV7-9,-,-,CASSLGRGENIQYF,TGTGCCAGCAGCTTAGGCAGGGGCGAAAACATTCAGTACTTC
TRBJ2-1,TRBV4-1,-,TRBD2,CASSQGSSGGNEQFF,TGCGCCAGCAGCCAAGGCTCTAGCGGGGGCAATGAGCAGTTCTTC
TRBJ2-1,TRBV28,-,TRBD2,CASSLWAGGNEQFF,TGTGCCAGCAGTTTATGGGCGGGAGGGAATGAGCAGTTCTTC
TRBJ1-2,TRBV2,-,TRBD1,CASSEAPDRGYDYGYTF,TGTGCCAGCAGTGAAGCTCCGGACAGGGGATATGACTATGGCTACACCTTC
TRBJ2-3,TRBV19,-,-,CASSLSGLSDTQYF,TGTGCCAGTAGTCTTAGCGGTTTGTCAGATACGCAGTATTTT
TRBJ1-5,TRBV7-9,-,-,CASSLVGGQPQHF,TGTGCCAGCAGCTTAGTTGGTGGCCAGCCCCAGCATTTT
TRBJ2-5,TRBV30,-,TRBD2,CAWSTSGRETQYF,TGTGCCTGGAGCACTAGCGGGAGAGAGACCCAGTACTTC
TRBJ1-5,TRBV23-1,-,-,CASSQFTLPMFRAEPNSNQPQHF,TGCGCCAGCAGTCAATTTACCCTTCCTATGTTCCGGGCCGAACCTAATAGCAATCAGCCCCAGCATTTT
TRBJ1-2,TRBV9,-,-,CASSPGGGAWGYTF,TGTGCCAGCAGCCCTGGGGGGGGCGCGTGGGGCTACACCTTC
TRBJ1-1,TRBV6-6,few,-,CASSPHMNTEAFF,TGTGCCAGCAGTCCTCACATGAACACTGAAGCTTTCTTT